This T cell receptor (beta chain) was observed in a study of CD8+CD57+ T cells in acquired aplastic anemia. The study's findings and limits: CD8+ Simpson's diversity showed no significant patient-control difference. Comparison of patients with controls identified approximately 28 shared CD8+ CDR3 sequences.

The germline CDR1 and CDR2 sequences are WSHSY and SAAADI. The CDR3 covers 14 residues. CD8+CD57+ cell expansion, shown by flow cytometry, had occurred in the patients selected for sequencing. TCR beta VDJ and CDR3 profiling used genomic DNA as template. In TCRdb, the reads were re-called with MiXCR into one record per CDR3 protein. The table includes hundreds of thousands of distinct CDR3 sequences, around 30% detected once. Notes on this clonotype: Its antigen is unknown. One end of the junction fails to match germline, which may point to a read error.

This chain links TRBV10-2 with TRBJ2-5, with 7 bases lining up with TRBD1. The sequencing input was sorted CD4+, CD8+, or CD8+CD57+ T cells (not recorded which) from PBMCs. The source of this sequence is a human donor with aplastic anemia. The CDR3 loop is CASSVDRGPETQHF. The CDR3 nucleotides read TGTGCCAGCAGCGTAGATAGGGGGCCAGAGACCCAGCACTTC.